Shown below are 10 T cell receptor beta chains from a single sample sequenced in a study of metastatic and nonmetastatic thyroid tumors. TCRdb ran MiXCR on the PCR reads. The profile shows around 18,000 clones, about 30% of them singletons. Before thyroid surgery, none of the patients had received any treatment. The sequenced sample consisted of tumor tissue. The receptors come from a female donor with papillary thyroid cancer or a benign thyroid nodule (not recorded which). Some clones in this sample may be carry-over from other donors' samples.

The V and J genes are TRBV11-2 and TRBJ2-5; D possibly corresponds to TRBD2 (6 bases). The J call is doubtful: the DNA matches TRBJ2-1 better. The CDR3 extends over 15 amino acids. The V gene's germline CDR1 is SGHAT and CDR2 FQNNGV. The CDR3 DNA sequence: TGTGCCAGCAGCTTAGGCCCGCCCGCACTAGCCCAGCAGTTCTTC. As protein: CASSLGPPALAQQFF.

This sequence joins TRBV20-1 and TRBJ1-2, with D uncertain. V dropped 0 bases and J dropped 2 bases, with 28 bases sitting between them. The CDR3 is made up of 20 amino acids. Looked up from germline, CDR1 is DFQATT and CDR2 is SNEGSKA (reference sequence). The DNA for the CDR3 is TGCAGTGCTAGAGATAGAGCTTCGGAGGCAGGACTTTTAGGGAACTATGGCTACACCTTC. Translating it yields CSARDRASEAGLLGNYGYTF.

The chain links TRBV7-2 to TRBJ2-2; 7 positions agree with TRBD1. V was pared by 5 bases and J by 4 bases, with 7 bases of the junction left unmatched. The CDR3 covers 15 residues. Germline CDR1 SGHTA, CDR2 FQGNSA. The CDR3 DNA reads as TGTGCCAGCAGCAACGACAGGGTGGTCACCGGGGAGCTGTTTTTT. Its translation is CASSNDRVVTGELFF.

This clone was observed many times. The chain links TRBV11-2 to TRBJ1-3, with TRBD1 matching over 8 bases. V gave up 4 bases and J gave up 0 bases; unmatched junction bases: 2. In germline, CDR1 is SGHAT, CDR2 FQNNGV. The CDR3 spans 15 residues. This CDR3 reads CASSSDRASGNTIYF. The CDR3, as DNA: TGTGCCAGCAGCTCGGACAGGGCCTCTGGAAACACCATATATTTT.

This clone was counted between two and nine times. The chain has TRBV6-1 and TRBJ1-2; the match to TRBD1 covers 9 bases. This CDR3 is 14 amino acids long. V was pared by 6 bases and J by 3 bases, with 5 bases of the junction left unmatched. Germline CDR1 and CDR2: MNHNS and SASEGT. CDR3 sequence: CASRGQGGYYGYTF. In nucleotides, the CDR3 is TGTGCCAGCAGGGGACAGGGCGGGTACTATGGCTACACCTTC.

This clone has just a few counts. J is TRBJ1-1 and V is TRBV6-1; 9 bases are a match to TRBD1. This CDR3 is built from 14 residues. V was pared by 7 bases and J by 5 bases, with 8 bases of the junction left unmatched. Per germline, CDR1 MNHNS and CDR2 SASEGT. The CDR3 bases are TGTGCCAGCAAAAGGACAGGGGAGGGGACTGAAGCTTTCTTT. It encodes CASKRTGEGTEAFF.

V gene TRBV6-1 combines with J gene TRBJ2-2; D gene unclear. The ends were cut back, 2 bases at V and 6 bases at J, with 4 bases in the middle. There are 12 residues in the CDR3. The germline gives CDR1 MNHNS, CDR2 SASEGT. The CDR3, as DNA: TGTGCCAGCAGTGAATGGTCCGGGGAGCTGTTTTTT. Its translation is CASSEWSGELFF.

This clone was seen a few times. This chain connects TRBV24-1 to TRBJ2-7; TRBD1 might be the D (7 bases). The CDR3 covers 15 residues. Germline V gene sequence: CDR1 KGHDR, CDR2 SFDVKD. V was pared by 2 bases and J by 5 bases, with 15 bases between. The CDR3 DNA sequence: TGTGCCACCAGTGATTCGCAGGGGGGAAGAAACGAGCAGTACTTC. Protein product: CATSDSQGGRNEQYF.

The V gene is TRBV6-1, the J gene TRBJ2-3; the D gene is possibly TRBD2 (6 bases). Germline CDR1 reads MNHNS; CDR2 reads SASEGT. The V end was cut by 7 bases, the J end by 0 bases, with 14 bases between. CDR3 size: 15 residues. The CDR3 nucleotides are TGTGCCAGCACCCGGGGGACGGGGAGCACAGATACGCAGTATTTT. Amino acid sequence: CASTRGTGSTDTQYF.

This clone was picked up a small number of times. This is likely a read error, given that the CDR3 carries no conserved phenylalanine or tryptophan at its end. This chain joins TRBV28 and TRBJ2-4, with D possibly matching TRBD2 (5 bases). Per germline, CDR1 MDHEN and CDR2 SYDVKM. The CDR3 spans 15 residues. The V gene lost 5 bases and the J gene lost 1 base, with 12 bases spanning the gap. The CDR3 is CASSRRSGAKNIQYL. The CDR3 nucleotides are TGTGCCAGCAGTCGGAGGTCGGGGGCCAAAAACATTCAGTACTTA.